The 2 T cell receptor beta chains in this list originate from one sample, sequenced in a study of blood T cell repertoires in COVID-19. Repertoires were generated with immunoSEQ multiplex PCR, while TCRdb's copy carries only in-frame clones and drops some. The table includes around 250,000 clones, roughly nine tenths detected once. Sequenced input: PBMCs or T cells enriched from blood (not recorded which). These receptors were taken from a human donor in a cohort exposed to, infected with or recovered from COVID-19 (not recorded which). The donor label of this sample is uncertain.

This CDR3 is CSVDSARGPADTQYF. In nucleotides, the CDR3 is TGCAGCGTTGATTCGGCCAGGGGGCCAGCAGATACGCAGTATTTT. The rearrangement links TRBV29-1 to TRBJ2-3; 8 bases line up with TRBD1. Germline CDR1 reads SQVTM; CDR2 reads ANQGSEA. Trimming cost V 3 bases and J 4 bases; bases outside gene matches: 9. The CDR3 spans 15 residues.

J is TRBJ1-3 and V is TRBV10-2; D is unresolved. The CDR3 loop spans 16 amino acids. V lost 2 bases to trimming and J lost 0 bases, with 11 bases between them. Germline V lookup: CDR1 WSHSY, CDR2 SAAADI. The CDR3 coding sequence is TGCGCCAGCAGTGAGCCGCCGGGAAACTCTGGAAACACCATATATTTT. Translating it yields CASSEPPGNSGNTIYF.